The 5 T cell receptor beta chains below all came from one sample that was sequenced in a study of shared T cell receptors in the human thymus. Assay: immunoSEQ multiplex PCR; the TCRdb copy retains only in-frame clones and omits some. The data hold just under 550,000 clones, with around 78% observed a single time. Another study also made use of these data, one on human thymus T cells.

The sequenced material came from thymocytes. The receptors were gathered from a boy in the first two years of life with a congenital heart defect.

V and J are TRBV5-4 and TRBJ2-7; possibly TRBD1 for D (5 bases). The CDR3 length is 13 residues. V lost 1 base, J lost 3 bases, and 8 bases lay in between. Germline V lookup: CDR1 SGHNT, CDR2 YYREEE (reference sequence). CDR3 nucleotide sequence: TGTGCCAGCAGCTTGCAGGGCCGCTACGAGCAGTACTTC. Protein sequence: CASSLQGRYEQYF. Variable domain in full (rest from reference TRBV5-4 and TRBJ2-7): ETGVTQSPTHLIKTRGQQVTLRCSSQSGHNTVSWYQQALGQGPQFIFQYYREEENGRGNFPPRFSGLQFPNYSSELNVNALELDDSALYLCASSLQGRYEQYFGPGTRLTVT.

The V and J genes are TRBV4-1 and TRBJ2-7; possible D gene TRBD2, 5 bases. Trimming shortened V by 3 bases and J by 4 bases, and 19 bases separated the two germline ends. The CDR3 extends over 16 amino acids. From germline, CDR1 is MGHRA and CDR2 YSYEKL. The CDR3 coding sequence is TGCGCCAGCAGCCAGGGGATAGCGTCCTTCTATTACGAGCAGTACTTC. Its translation is CASSQGIASFYYEQYF.

The rearrangement links TRBV30 to TRBJ1-3, with D possibly TRBD1 on 5 matching bases. Germline CDR1 GTSNPN, CDR2 SVGIG (reference sequence). This CDR3 is built from 15 residues. The V gene lost 4 bases and the J gene lost 8 bases, with 21 bases spanning the gap. CDR3 nucleotides: TGTGCCTGGACACAGCCCAGGGCGGGACGACACACCATATATTTT. Its protein product is CAWTQPRAGRHTIYF.

CDR3 sequence reads: CAWSVRAEQYF. DNA for the CDR3: TGTGCCTGGAGTGTACGAGCCGAGCAGTACTTC. This chain joins TRBV30 and TRBJ2-7; no firm D call. V was trimmed by 0 bases and J by 6 bases, leaving 6 bases between them. The germline V gene encodes CDR1 GTSNPN and CDR2 SVGIG (reference sequence). The CDR3 covers 11 residues.

The chain has TRBV11-2 and TRBJ2-5; TRBD1 matches 10 bases. The V gene end was trimmed by 5 bases and the J gene end by 4 bases; junction bases not matched to a gene: 7. CDR1 is SGHAT, CDR2 FQNNGV, per germline. The CDR3 is 15 amino acids. The CDR3 nucleotides read TGTGCCAGCAGCCTCGGGACAGGGGAAGGAGAGACCCAGTACTTC. It codes for CASSLGTGEGETQYF.